This T cell receptor (beta chain) was identified during a study of tumor-infiltrating lymphocytes in localized non-small cell lung cancer. Looking at the study overall: The cohort mixed smokers and never-smokers, several histologies, and some post-neoadjuvant-chemotherapy samples.

This CDR3 has 14 amino acids. V lost 3 bases and J lost 7, with 10 bases in between. The V gene's germline CDR1 is LGHNA and CDR2 YSLEER. In its sample, this clone was seen a few times. Sequencing was performed with immunoSEQ multiplex PCR; in TCRdb, only in-frame clones are kept and a portion is missing. The sample has more than 7,500 clones, around 72% seen once. Sequencing used lung tumor tissue. The rearrangement links TRBV4-3 to TRBJ1-6; the D gene is possibly TRBD1 (6 bases). The receptor was isolated from a human donor with non-small cell lung cancer. The CDR3 loop is CASSQWTANSPLHF. The DNA of the CDR3 is TGCGCCAGCAGCCAGTGGACAGCAAATTCACCCCTCCACTTT.